The 5 T cell receptor beta chains presented below share a single source sample, sequenced in a study of PD-1 blockade in classical Hodgkin lymphoma. Autologous stem cell transplantation was followed by relapse in every patient, and brentuximab vedotin exposure varied. Sequenced by immunoSEQ multiplex PCR; TCRdb stores in-frame clones only, minus some. The table shows around 40,000 clones, with 78% occurring only once. The sequencing used peripheral blood mononuclear cells (PBMCs), collected at baseline. All receptors derive from a human donor with classical Hodgkin lymphoma.

The CDR3 nucleotides read TGTGCCAGCAGCTTCCAACTTACCTACGAGCAGTACTTC. Translation: CASSFQLTYEQYF. The V and J genes are TRBV7-2 and TRBJ2-7; D unresolved. Trimming removed 3 bases from V and 2 bases from J, with 8 bases in between. The CDR3 covers 13 residues. The germline gives CDR1 SGHTA, CDR2 FQGNSA.

The chain uses TRBV7-9 and TRBJ2-3; TRBD2 matches at 8 bases. The CDR3 sequence is 15 residues long. Germline V CDR1 and CDR2: SEHNR, FQNEAQ (reference sequence). J was trimmed by 4 bases and V by 7 bases; bases with no gene match: 10. CDR3 sequence (DNA): TGTGCCAGCACCACCGGGACTAGTCGCGCAGATACGCAGTATTTT. The encoded protein is CASTTGTSRADTQYF.

This clone occurred a few times. This chain links TRBV9 with TRBJ1-5; the match to TRBD1 covers 10 bases. With V trimmed by 3 bases and J by 2 bases, 8 bases remained unmatched. Germline V gives CDR1 SGDLS, CDR2 YYNGEE. CDR3 length: 17 residues. Written as DNA, the CDR3 is TGTGCCAGCAGCGCCACTCCCGGGACAGGGGGCAATCAGCCCCAGCATTTT. Protein sequence: CASSATPGTGGNQPQHF.

The gene calls are TRBV2 and TRBJ1-5; D might be TRBD1 (5 bases). Germline V gene lookup returns CDR1 SNHLY and CDR2 FYNNEI. CDR3 length equals 13 residues. Trimming shortened V by 7 bases and J by 3 bases, and 10 bases separated the two germline ends. In DNA, the CDR3 is TGTGCCAGCAAGGAAGGGGTCAATCAGCCCCAGCATTTT. Translation gives CASKEGVNQPQHF.

The gene calls are TRBV6-5 and TRBJ1-2; 10 bases fit TRBD1. Germline trimming cut 6 bases from V and 4 bases from J; bases unmatched to any gene: 2. This CDR3 contains 13 residues. Germline-derived CDR1 and CDR2 are MNHEY and SVGAGI. CDR3 sequence reads: CASRTGGSYGYTF. The CDR3 DNA reads as TGTGCCAGCAGGACAGGGGGCAGCTATGGCTACACCTTC.